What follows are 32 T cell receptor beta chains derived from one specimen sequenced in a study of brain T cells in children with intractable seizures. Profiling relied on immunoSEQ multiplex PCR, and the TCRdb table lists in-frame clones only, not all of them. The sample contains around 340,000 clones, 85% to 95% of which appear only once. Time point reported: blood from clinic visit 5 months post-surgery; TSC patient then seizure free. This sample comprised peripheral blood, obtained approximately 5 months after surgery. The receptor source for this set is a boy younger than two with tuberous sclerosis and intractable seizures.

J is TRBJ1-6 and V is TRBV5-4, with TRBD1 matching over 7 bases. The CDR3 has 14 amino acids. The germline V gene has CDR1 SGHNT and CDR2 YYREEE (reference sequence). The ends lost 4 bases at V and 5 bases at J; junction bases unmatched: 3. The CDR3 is CASSQGGNNSPLHF. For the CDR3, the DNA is TGTGCCAGCAGCCAGGGGGGAAATAATTCACCCCTCCACTTT.

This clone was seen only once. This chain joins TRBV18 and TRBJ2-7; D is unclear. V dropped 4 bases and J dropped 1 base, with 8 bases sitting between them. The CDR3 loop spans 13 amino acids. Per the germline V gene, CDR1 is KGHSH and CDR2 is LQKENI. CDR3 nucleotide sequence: TGTGCCAGCTCACTTCTCCGATCCTACGAGCAGTACTTC. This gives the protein CASSLLRSYEQYF. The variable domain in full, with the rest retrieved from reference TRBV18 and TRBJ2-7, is NAGVMQNPRHLVRRRGQEARLRCSPMKGHSHVYWYRQLPEEGLKFMVYLQKENIIDESGMPKERFSAEFPKEGPSILRIQQVVRGDSAAYFCASSLLRSYEQYFGPGTRLTVT.

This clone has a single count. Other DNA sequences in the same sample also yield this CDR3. The CDR3 spells CASSRDSNSGNTIYF. The CDR3, as DNA: TGTGCCAGTAGTAGGGACTCCAACTCTGGAAACACCATATATTTT. The chain uses TRBV19 and TRBJ1-3; D may be TRBD1 (5 bases). The CDR3 sequence is 15 residues long. V was cut by 4 bases and J by 0 bases, with 10 bases left in between. The germline V gene has CDR1 LNHDA and CDR2 SQIVND (reference sequence).

The CDR3 DNA reads TGTGCCAGCTCACCCAGCCAGGACCCCTATGGCTACACCTTC. Residues: CASSPSQDPYGYTF. The rearrangement uses TRBV18 and TRBJ1-2; no clear D gene. Germline V lookup: CDR1 KGHSH, CDR2 LQKENI. The CDR3 totals 14 residues. The germline V and J ends were trimmed by 3 bases and 4 bases, with 12 bases remaining between them.

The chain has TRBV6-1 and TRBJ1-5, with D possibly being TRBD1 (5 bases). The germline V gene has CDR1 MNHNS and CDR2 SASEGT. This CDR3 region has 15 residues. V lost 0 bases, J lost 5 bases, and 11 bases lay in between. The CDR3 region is CASSEAILGDQPQHF. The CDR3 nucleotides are TGTGCCAGCAGTGAAGCAATCTTAGGGGATCAGCCCCAGCATTTT.

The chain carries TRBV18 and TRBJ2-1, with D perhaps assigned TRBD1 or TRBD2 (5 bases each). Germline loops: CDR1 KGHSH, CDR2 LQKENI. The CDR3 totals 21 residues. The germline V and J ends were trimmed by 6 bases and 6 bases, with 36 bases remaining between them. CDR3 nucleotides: TGTGCCAGCTCGACTATCTACCGGGACCAACTGGGGGATAATCAAGCCAATGAGCAGTTCTTC. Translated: CASSTIYRDQLGDNQANEQFF.

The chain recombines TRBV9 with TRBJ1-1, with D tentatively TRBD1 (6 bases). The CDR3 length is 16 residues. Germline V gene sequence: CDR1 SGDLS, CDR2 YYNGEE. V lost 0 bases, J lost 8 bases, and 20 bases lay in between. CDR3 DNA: TGTGCCAGCAGCGTAGTTTGTGCGGGGCAGGGGTACGAAGCTTTCTTT. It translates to CASSVVCAGQGYEAFF.

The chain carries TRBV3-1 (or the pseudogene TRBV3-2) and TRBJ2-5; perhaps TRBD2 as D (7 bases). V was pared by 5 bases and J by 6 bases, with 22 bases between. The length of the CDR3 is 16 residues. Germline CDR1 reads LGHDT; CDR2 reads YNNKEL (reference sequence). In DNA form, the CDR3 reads TGTGCCAGCAGCTCGCCGGTGGGGGCGGGGGTGCAGACCCAGTACTTC. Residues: CASSSPVGAGVQTQYF.

CDR3 amino acids: CAWDQLQGLGRSTEAFF. The CDR3 coding sequence is TGTGCCTGGGACCAACTACAGGGGTTGGGTCGTAGCACTGAAGCTTTCTTT. The chain recombines TRBV30 with TRBJ1-1, with 7 positions matching TRBD1. From germline, CDR1 is GTSNPN and CDR2 SVGIG (reference sequence). J lost 4 bases, V lost 5 bases, and 19 bases had no gene match. The CDR3 covers 17 residues.

This CDR3 reads CASSAGTGSGNTIYF. CDR3 nucleotides: TGTGCCAGCAGCGCCGGGACAGGGTCGGGAAACACCATATATTTT. The chain employs TRBV9 and TRBJ1-3; 9 bases map to TRBD1. After removal of 3 bases from V and 4 bases from J, the junction contained 5 bases not matched to a gene. From germline, CDR1 is SGDLS and CDR2 YYNGEE. The CDR3 covers 15 residues.

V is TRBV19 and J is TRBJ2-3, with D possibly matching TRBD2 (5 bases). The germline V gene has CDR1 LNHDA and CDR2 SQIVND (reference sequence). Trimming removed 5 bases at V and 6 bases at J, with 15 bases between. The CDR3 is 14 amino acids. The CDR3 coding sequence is TGTGCCAGTAGTGCCGGACTGTTTATGGATACGCAGTATTTT. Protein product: CASSAGLFMDTQYF.

CDR3 sequence (DNA): TGTGCCAGCAGCTCCGGTCCCCTTGACCCCTACGAGCAGTACTTC. Its protein is CASSSGPLDPYEQYF. The chain has TRBV7-9 and TRBJ2-7; D remains ambiguous. Trimming took 4 bases from V and 2 from J, leaving 15 bases between them. The CDR3 is 15 amino acids. Looked up from germline, CDR1 is SEHNR and CDR2 is FQNEAQ (reference sequence).

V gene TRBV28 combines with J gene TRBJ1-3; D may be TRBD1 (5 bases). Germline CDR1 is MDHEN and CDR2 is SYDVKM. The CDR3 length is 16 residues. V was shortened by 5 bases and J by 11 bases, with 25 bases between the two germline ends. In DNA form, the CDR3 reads TGTGCCAGCAGTCCGACCGGGGGAGCGCCTCTGAACGCCATATATTTT. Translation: CASSPTGGAPLNAIYF.

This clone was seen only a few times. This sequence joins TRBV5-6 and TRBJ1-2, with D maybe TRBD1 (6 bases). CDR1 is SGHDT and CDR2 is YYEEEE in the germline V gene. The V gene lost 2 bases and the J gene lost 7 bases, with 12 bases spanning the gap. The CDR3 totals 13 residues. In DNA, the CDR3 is TGTGCCAGCAGCTTTGGCAGGGGTTTTGGCTACACCTTC. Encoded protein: CASSFGRGFGYTF.

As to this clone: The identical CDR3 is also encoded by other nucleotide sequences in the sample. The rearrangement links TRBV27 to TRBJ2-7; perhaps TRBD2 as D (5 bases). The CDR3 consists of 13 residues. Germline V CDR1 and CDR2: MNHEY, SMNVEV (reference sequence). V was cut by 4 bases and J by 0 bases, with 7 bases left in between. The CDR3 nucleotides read TGTGCCAGCAGTTACGGGGACTCCTACGAGCAGTACTTC. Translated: CASSYGDSYEQYF.

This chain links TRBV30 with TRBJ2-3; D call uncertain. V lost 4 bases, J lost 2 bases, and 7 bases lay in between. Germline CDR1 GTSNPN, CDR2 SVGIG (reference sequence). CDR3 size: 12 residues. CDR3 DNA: TGTGCCTGGAAGGCAGACACAGATACGCAGTATTTT. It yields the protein CAWKADTDTQYF.

CDR3 nucleotides: TGTGCCAGCAGCCCTCTGTTGGGGAGCTCCTACAATGAGCAGTTCTTC. This encodes CASSPLLGSSYNEQFF. The V call is TRBV14, the J call TRBJ2-1; D possibly corresponds to TRBD2 (5 bases). Per germline, CDR1 SGHDN and CDR2 FVKESK. The CDR3 contains 16 residues. V was clipped by 4 bases and J by 0 bases, with 13 bases between them.

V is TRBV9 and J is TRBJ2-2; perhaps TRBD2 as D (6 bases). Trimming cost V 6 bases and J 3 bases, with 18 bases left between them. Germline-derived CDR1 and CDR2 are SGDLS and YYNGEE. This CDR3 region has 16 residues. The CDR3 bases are TGTGCCAGCAACCCCGCTGGTAGCGGATACACCGGGGAGCTGTTTTTT. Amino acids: CASNPAGSGYTGELFF.

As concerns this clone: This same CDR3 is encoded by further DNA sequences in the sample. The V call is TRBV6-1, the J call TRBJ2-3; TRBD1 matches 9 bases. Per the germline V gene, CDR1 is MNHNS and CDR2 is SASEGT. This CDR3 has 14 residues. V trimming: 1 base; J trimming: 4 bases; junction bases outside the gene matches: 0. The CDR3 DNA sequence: TGTGCCAGCAGTGAAGGACAGGGGGCAGATACGCAGTATTTT. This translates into CASSEGQGADTQYF.

Here the CDR3 DNA reads TGTGCCAGCAGCTTGGCCCCAGGGTTGATGAACACTGAAGCTTTCTTT. Encoded protein: CASSLAPGLMNTEAFF. The V and J genes are TRBV5-6 and TRBJ1-1; perhaps TRBD1 as D (5 bases). Germline assignment: CDR1 SGHDT and CDR2 YYEEEE. CDR3 length equals 16 residues. The V end lost 0 bases, the J end lost 0 bases, and 12 bases lay between the germline ends.

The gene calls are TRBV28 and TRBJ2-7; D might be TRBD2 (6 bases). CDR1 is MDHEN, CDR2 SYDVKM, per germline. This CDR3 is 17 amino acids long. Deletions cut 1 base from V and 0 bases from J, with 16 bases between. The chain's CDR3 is CASSLLYPGESSYEQYF. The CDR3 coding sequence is TGTGCCAGCAGTTTATTGTATCCGGGAGAGAGCTCCTACGAGCAGTACTTC.

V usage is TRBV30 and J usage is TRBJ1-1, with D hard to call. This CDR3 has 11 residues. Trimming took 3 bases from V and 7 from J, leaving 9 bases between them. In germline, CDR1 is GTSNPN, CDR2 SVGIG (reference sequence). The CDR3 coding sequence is TGTGCCTGGAGCCAAGGGATTGAAGCTTTCTTT. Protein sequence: CAWSQGIEAFF.

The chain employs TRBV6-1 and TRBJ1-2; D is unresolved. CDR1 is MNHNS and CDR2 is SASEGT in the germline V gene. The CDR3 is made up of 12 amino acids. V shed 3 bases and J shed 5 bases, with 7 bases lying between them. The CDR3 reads CASSESRYGYTF. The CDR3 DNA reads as TGTGCCAGCAGTGAGAGTCGGTATGGCTACACCTTC.

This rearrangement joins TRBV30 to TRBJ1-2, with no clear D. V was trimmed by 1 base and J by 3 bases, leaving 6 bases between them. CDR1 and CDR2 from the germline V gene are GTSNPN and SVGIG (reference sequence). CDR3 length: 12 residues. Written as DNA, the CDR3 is TGTGCCTGGAGTGAACAATACTATGGCTACACCTTC. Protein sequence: CAWSEQYYGYTF.

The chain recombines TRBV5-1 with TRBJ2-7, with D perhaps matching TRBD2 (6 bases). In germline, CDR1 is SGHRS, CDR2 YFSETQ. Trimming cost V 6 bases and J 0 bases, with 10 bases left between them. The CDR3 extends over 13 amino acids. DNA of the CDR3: TGCGCCAGCAACGGAGGGAGCTCCTACGAGCAGTACTTC. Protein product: CASNGGSSYEQYF.

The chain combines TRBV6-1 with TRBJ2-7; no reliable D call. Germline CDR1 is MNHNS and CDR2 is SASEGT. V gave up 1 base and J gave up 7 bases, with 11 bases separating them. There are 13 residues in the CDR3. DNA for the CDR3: TGTGCCAGCAGTGAAGTACAATCGTCGGAGCAGTACTTC. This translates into CASSEVQSSEQYF.

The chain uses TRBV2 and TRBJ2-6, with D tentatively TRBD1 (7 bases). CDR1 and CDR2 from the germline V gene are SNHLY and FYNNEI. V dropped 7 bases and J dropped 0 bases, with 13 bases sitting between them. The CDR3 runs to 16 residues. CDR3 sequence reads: CASNRGTVSGANVLTF. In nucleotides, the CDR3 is TGTGCCAGCAACCGGGGGACAGTCTCTGGGGCCAACGTCCTGACTTTC.

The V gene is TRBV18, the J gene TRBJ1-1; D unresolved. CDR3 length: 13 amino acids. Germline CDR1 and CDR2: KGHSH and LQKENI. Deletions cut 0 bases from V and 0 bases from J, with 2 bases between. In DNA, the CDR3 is TGTGCCAGCTCACCACCGATGAACACTGAAGCTTTCTTT. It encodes CASSPPMNTEAFF.

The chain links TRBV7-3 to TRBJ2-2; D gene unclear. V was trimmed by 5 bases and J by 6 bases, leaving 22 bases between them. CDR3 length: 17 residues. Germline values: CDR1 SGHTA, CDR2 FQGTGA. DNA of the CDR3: TGTGCCAGCAGCCCGGCCGGCCCTAGTTTTGGGGCCGGGGAGCTGTTTTTT. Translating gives CASSPAGPSFGAGELFF.

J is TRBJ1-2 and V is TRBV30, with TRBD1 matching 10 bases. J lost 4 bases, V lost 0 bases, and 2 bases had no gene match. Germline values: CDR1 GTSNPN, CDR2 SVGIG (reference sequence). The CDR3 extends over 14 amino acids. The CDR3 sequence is CAWSVRTGGYGYTF. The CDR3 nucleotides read TGTGCCTGGAGTGTACGGACAGGGGGCTATGGCTACACCTTC.

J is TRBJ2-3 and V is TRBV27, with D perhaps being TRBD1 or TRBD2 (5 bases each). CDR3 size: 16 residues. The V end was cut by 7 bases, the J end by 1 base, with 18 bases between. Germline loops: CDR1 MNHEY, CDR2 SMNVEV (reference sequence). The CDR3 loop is CASIPQWGSGTDTQYF. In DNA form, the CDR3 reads TGTGCCAGCATCCCTCAGTGGGGGTCGGGCACAGATACGCAGTATTTT.

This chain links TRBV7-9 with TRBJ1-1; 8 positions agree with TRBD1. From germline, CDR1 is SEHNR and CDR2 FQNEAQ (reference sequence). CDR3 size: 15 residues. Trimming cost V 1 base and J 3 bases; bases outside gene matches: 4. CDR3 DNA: TGTGCCAGCAGCTTAGAGGACAGGGTGGACACTGAAGCTTTCTTT. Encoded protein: CASSLEDRVDTEAFF.